Listed below are T cell receptor beta chains from one sample, sequenced in a study of blood T cell repertoires in COVID-19. Assay used: immunoSEQ multiplex PCR; TCRdb lists only in-frame clones, some missing. The sample lists over 85,000 clones, approximately 85% seen once, with 15% to 20% in the top ten. Sequencing input: peripheral blood. The receptors come from a woman aged 55-75 years with acute or convalescent COVID-19. The CDR3 runs from the conserved cysteine through the conserved F or W. D genes are given only for firm matches. Clone sizes are given selectively: once, few, many, or a class where the clone is expanded.

.	.	TRBV4-1	TRBJ1-1	TGCGCCAGCAGCCAAGAACCGGTGGGCGACACTGAAGCTTTCTTT	CASSQEPVGDTEAFF
.	TRBD1	TRBV5-1	TRBJ1-2	TGCGCCAGCAGCTTGGAATGGGTGGCCGGACAGGGCTATGGCTACACCTTC	CASSLEWVAGQGYGYTF
.	.	TRBV7-2	TRBJ1-5	TGTGCCAGCAGCTTAGGGAGTTGGGGCAATCAGCCCCAGCATTTT	CASSLGSWGNQPQHF
.	.	TRBV6-6	TRBJ2-7	TGTGCCAGCAGTTTTAGGACAGACTCCTACGAGCAGTACTTC	CASSFRTDSYEQYF
few	TRBD1	TRBV15	TRBJ1-2	TGTGCCACCAGCAGAGGGGGACAGGGGAAAAGAACAGATGGCTACACCTTC	CATSRGGQGKRTDGYTF
.	.	TRBV5-5	TRBJ1-3	TGTGCCAGCAGCGCCTGGACGGGGGAAAACACCATATATTTT	CASSAWTGENTIYF
.	.	TRBV7-2	TRBJ1-1	TGTGCCAGCAGCCCGGGGGGGATGAACACTGAAGCTTTCTTT	CASSPGGMNTEAFF
.	.	TRBV5-6	TRBJ2-3	TGTGCCAGCAGCTCAAACCAGGGGGATACGCAGTATTTT	CASSSNQGDTQYF
.	.	TRBV19	TRBJ1-5	TGTGCCAGTAGACCGACAGCGTTTAGGCAGCCCCAGCATTTT	CASRPTAFRQPQHF
once	TRBD1	TRBV19	TRBJ2-2	TGTGCCAGTAGTCTTACAGGGGACACCGGGGAGCTGTTTTTT	CASSLTGDTGELFF
.	.	TRBV24-1	TRBJ2-2	TGTGCCACCAGTGGCCTCAGCACCGGGGAGCTGTTTTTT	CATSGLSTGELFF
few	.	TRBV5-4	TRBJ2-2	TGTGCCAGCAGCTTTGGGGGGTCCCCTACCAGGGAGCTGTTTTTT	CASSFGGSPTRELFF
.	TRBD1	TRBV12-3/TRBV12-4	TRBJ1-1	TGTGCCAGCGGCTTCGGGACAGGAGCTTTCTTT	CASGFGTGAFF
.	.	TRBV5-1	TRBJ1-3	TGCGCCAGCAGCCCCGGGACATCCGGAAACACCATATATTTT	CASSPGTSGNTIYF
few	.	TRBV6-5	TRBJ1-3	TGTGCCAGCAGCAGTGGTTACTCTGGAAACACCATATATTTT	CASSSGYSGNTIYF
.	.	TRBV11-3	TRBJ1-6	TGTGCCAGCAGCTTAGATCTAACGCGACAGGTGAATTCACCCCTCCACTTT	CASSLDLTRQVNSPLHF
.	TRBD1	TRBV5-1	TRBJ1-2	TGCGCCAGCAGAGAAAACCCGGGACAGGGATTCGGCTACACCTTC	CASRENPGQGFGYTF
.	.	TRBV5-6	TRBJ1-1	TGTGCCAGCAGCCCCGACCGGGACACTGAAGCTTTCTTT	CASSPDRDTEAFF
.	TRBD1	TRBV5-1	TRBJ2-5	TGCGCCAGCGAATCTAGGGGACAGGGGGAGACCCAGTACTTC	CASESRGQGETQYF
.	.	TRBV6-6	TRBJ2-7	TGTGCCAGCAGTTACTCCGACAGCTTTGGTATCTACGAGCAGTACTTC	CASSYSDSFGIYEQYF
once	.	TRBV6-5	TRBJ2-3	TGTGCCAGCAGTTACGAGGGTAGAAGGGATACGCAGTATTTT	CASSYEGRRDTQYF
.	TRBD2	TRBV18	TRBJ2-7	TGTGCCAGCTCACCGAGGGGAGTAACTAGCGGGGGGGCTGGTTCCCCCTACGAGCAGTACTTC	CASSPRGVTSGGAGSPYEQYF
.	.	TRBV28	TRBJ1-4	TGTGCCAGCAGTTTGTCCAGCGGGGGCTATAATGAAAAACTGTTTTTT	CASSLSSGGYNEKLFF
.	.	TRBV7-6	TRBJ2-6	TGTGCCAGCAGCTTAGGTGTGGGCAGCTCTGGGGCCAACGTCCTGACTTTC	CASSLGVGSSGANVLTF
.	.	TRBV5-6	TRBJ2-7	TGTGCCAGCAGCTTGACAGCCAGCTCCTACGAGCAGTACTTC	CASSLTASSYEQYF
.	.	TRBV18	TRBJ2-7	TGTGCCAGCTCACCGGTGGGGGGTGGCCACGAGCAGTACTTC	CASSPVGGGHEQYF
.	.	TRBV5-1	TRBJ2-5	TGCGCCAGCAGCTTGGGACAACAAGAGACCCAGTACTTC	CASSLGQQETQYF
.	.	TRBV7-9	TRBJ1-1	TGTGCCAGCAGCTTAAGAGGCCGAGGGAACACTGAAGCTTTCTTT	CASSLRGRGNTEAFF
.	.	TRBV3-1/TRBV3-2	TRBJ2-2	TGTGCCAGCAGCCATGTCCTCCTCACCGGGGAGCTGTTTTTT	CASSHVLLTGELFF
.	.	TRBV4-3	TRBJ1-3	TGCGCCAGCAGCCAAGGGGGGGGGCCAGGAAACACCATATATTTT	CASSQGGGPGNTIYF
.	TRBD1	TRBV5-1	TRBJ2-1	TGCGCCAGCAGTTCCGCCCGGGACAGGGGTAAAAATGAGCAGTTCTTC	CASSSARDRGKNEQFF
once	.	TRBV5-4	TRBJ1-6	TGTGCCAGCAGCTTGTCGGCGGGAACGGGAGCCCCCAATTCACCCCTCCACTTT	CASSLSAGTGAPNSPLHF
once	TRBD1	TRBV28	TRBJ1-4	TGTGCCAGCAGTCCCGGGACAGTTAATGAAAAACTGTTTTTT	CASSPGTVNEKLFF
.	.	TRBV19	TRBJ2-1	TGTGCCAGTAGTACCCCTGTGGGGGGAATGAATGAGCAGTTCTTC	CASSTPVGGMNEQFF
.	.	TRBV2	TRBJ1-1	TGTGCCAGCAGGACGAAGAGGACAGACAACACTGAAGCTTTCTTT	CASRTKRTDNTEAFF
.	.	TRBV7-2	TRBJ1-2	TGTGCCAGCAGCTTAGAACGTGCAGGGGCGTTCTCTCCTGGCTACACCTTC	CASSLERAGAFSPGYTF
.	.	TRBV5-1	TRBJ1-1	TGCGCCAGCAGACTATTGGACAGAGTCACTGAAGCTTTCTTT	CASRLLDRVTEAFF
.	TRBD1	TRBV28	TRBJ1-1	TGTGCCAGCAGTCCGACAGGGGGGTTCACTGAAGCTTTCTTT	CASSPTGGFTEAFF
.	TRBD1	TRBV2	TRBJ2-5	TGTGCCAGCAGAGGCACGGGACAGGGTGGAAGGACCCAGTACTTC	CASRGTGQGGRTQYF
.	.	TRBV6-5	TRBJ2-5	TGTGCCAGCAGAAGAGGGTCTGCGGAGACCCAGTACTTC	CASRRGSAETQYF
.	.	TRBV24-1	TRBJ1-3	TGTGCCACCAGTGATTCCCGGGAGGGCGGTGGAAACACCATATATTTT	CATSDSREGGGNTIYF
.	TRBD1	TRBV19	TRBJ1-2	TGTGCCACGGGGGAAGGGGGCGGATGGTATGGCTACACCTTC	CATGEGGGWYGYTF
.	TRBD1	TRBV19	TRBJ1-6	TGTGCCAGTAGTCCGACAGGGGGAAATTCACCCCTCCACTTT	CASSPTGGNSPLHF
.	.	TRBV7-9	TRBJ2-7	TGTGCCAGCAGACGACTAGGAGGGTACGAGCAGTACTTC	CASRRLGGYEQYF
.	TRBD1	TRBV2	TRBJ1-1	TGTGCCAGCAGAGATTGGACAGGAGACAGTGAAGCTTTCTTT	CASRDWTGDSEAFF
.	TRBD1	TRBV28	TRBJ2-1	TGTGCCAGCAGTCTATCCGGGACAGGGACCAATGAGCAGTTCTTC	CASSLSGTGTNEQFF
.	.	TRBV13	TRBJ2-3	TGTGCCAGCAGCTTGGCTAGCAAGAATACGCAGTATTTT	CASSLASKNTQYF
.	.	TRBV19	TRBJ2-3	TGTGCCAGTAGTATAGAACGAGGCACAGATACGCAGTATTTT	CASSIERGTDTQYF
once	TRBD1	TRBV3-1/TRBV3-2	TRBJ1-4	TGTGCCAGCAGCCCGGGACAGATGTCAACTAATGAAAAACTGTTTTTT	CASSPGQMSTNEKLFF
.	TRBD1	TRBV7-2	TRBJ1-3	TGTGCCAGCAGGGCCACAGGGGGGAAAAACACCATATATTTT	CASRATGGKNTIYF
.	.	TRBV11-3	TRBJ2-7	TGTGCCAGCAGCCCAAGGGGGCGGGGCGAGCAGTACTTC	CASSPRGRGEQYF
.	TRBD2	TRBV7-2	TRBJ2-5	TGTGCCAGCAGCCCCGGGCTAGCGGGGGGTGAGACCCAGTACTTC	CASSPGLAGGETQYF
.	.	TRBV7-6	TRBJ1-3	TGTGCCAGCAGCCAGGTGTACGGTCCTGGAAACACCATATATTTT	CASSQVYGPGNTIYF
.	TRBD2	TRBV7-2	TRBJ2-1	TGTGCCAGCAGCTTAGGGGGACTAGCGGGGAAGGGCGAGCAGTTCTTC	CASSLGGLAGKGEQFF
.	TRBD2	TRBV5-1	TRBJ2-5	TGCGCCAGCCTTGAAGGGACGGGGGGTCGAGAGACCCAGTACTTC	CASLEGTGGRETQYF
.	TRBD2	TRBV4-3	TRBJ2-1	TGCGCCAGCAGCCAAGATCCGGGACTAGCGGGGGACAAGGGGGATGAGCAGTTCTTC	CASSQDPGLAGDKGDEQFF
.	TRBD2	TRBV5-4	TRBJ2-5	TGTGCCAGCAGCAAGGGACTAGCGGGGGTTCTGTACCAAGAGACCCAGTACTTC	CASSKGLAGVLYQETQYF
.	.	TRBV5-1	TRBJ1-6	TGCGCCAGCAGCTTGGGGAGGGCGGGTGATTCACCCCTCCACTTT	CASSLGRAGDSPLHF
.	TRBD2	TRBV5-1	TRBJ2-5	TGCGCCAGCAGCTGGACAGCCGGACTAGCGGGGGAAGAGACCCAGTACTTC	CASSWTAGLAGEETQYF
.	.	TRBV4-2	TRBJ1-1	TGTGCCAGCAGTCCCCTCCAGGGGAACACTGAAGCTTTCTTT	CASSPLQGNTEAFF